Following are 10 T cell receptor beta chains from one sample sequenced in a study of T cells in Graves' hyperthyroidism and ophthalmopathy. Amplification of TCR beta CDR3 regions used RNA as the template. First-round RT-PCR with HTBI primers amplified the TCR CDR3 region. Each CDR3 protein gets one entry after TCRdb re-called the multiplex PCR reads with MiXCR. Among about 560,000 distinct CDR3 sequences listed, 14% were seen once. The sequenced sample consisted of blood. These receptors were collected from a woman aged 35 to 49 with Graves' hyperthyroidism.

The chain is built from TRBV9 and TRBJ2-7; no clear D gene. The ends were cut back, 0 bases at V and 2 bases at J, with 6 bases in the middle. This CDR3 spans 13 amino acids. Looked up from germline, CDR1 is SGDLS and CDR2 is YYNGEE. The CDR3: CASSVDNAYEQYF. CDR3 bases: TGTGCCAGCAGCGTAGATAACGCCTACGAGCAGTACTTC.

This clonotype was picked up many times. The V gene is TRBV7-8, the J gene TRBJ1-1; maybe TRBD1 (5 bases). V was clipped by 5 bases and J by 11 bases, with 18 bases between them. The CDR3 loop spans 13 amino acids. Germline CDR1 SGHVS, CDR2 FQNEAQ. CDR3 protein: CASSDQTVMGAFF. The CDR3 nucleotides are TGTGCCAGCAGCGACCAGACAGTTATGGGCGCTTTCTTT.

At least ten counts were recorded for this clonotype. The rearrangement links TRBV2 to TRBJ2-1, with a weak D call TRBD1 (6 bases). The V end was cut by 3 bases, the J end by 9 bases, with 12 bases between. The CDR3 contains 13 residues. Germline CDR1 reads SNHLY; CDR2 reads FYNNEI. CDR3 in DNA: TGTGCCAGCAGTGACTTCCTGGGGGCTGAGCAGTTCTTC. This sequence encodes CASSDFLGAEQFF.

The sample holds a few counts of this clonotype. V gene TRBV5-1 combines with J gene TRBJ1-6; D possibly corresponds to TRBD1 (6 bases). Germline loops: CDR1 SGHRS, CDR2 YFSETQ. Trimming shortened V by 1 base and J by 8 bases, and 13 bases separated the two germline ends. CDR3 length: 15 amino acids. The CDR3 spells CASSLTGTRDSPLHF. As DNA, the CDR3 is TGCGCCAGCAGCTTGACCGGGACAAGGGATTCACCCCTCCACTTT. Looking up the rest from reference TRBV5-1 and TRBJ1-6 gives the full variable domain: KAGVTQTPRYLIKTRGQQVTLSCSPISGHRSVSWYQQTPGQGLQFLFEYFSETQRNKGNFPGRFSGRQFSNSRSEMNVSTLELGDSALYLCASSLTGTRDSPLHFGNGTRLTVT.

This clonotype was counted many times. CDR3: CASSQDGGKIGYTF. The CDR3 region has the DNA TGTGCCAGCAGCCAAGACGGAGGGAAGATTGGCTACACCTTC. The genes are TRBV3-1 and TRBJ1-2; D gene uncertain. The CDR3 is 14 residues long. Per germline, CDR1 LGHDT and CDR2 YNNKEL (reference sequence). V shed 0 bases and J shed 7 bases, with 12 bases lying between them.

This clonotype was recorded many times. CDR3 protein: CSARTALYNSPLHF. For the CDR3, the DNA is TGCAGTGCTCGGACGGCCCTTTATAATTCACCCCTCCACTTT. The chain uses TRBV20-1 and TRBJ1-6; no firm D call. The length of the CDR3 is 14 residues. Trimming removed 5 bases from V and 4 bases from J, with 12 bases in between. Germline CDR1 and CDR2: DFQATT and SNEGSKA (reference sequence).

Only a few counts were recorded for this clonotype. The CDR3 region has the DNA TGTGCCAGCAGTTTAGGGGGACAGGTCACTGGAAACACCATATATTTT. The encoded protein is CASSLGGQVTGNTIYF. The chain has TRBV28 and TRBJ1-3; 8 nucleotides line up with TRBD1. Germline V CDR1 and CDR2: MDHEN, SYDVKM. The CDR3 sequence is 16 residues long. The V segment lost 2 bases and the J segment 2 bases; nucleotides outside the gene matches: 5.

The chain recombines TRBV20-1 with TRBJ1-6; a possible D gene is TRBD1 (5 bases). V lost 6 bases to trimming and J lost 0 bases, with 15 bases between them. This CDR3 contains 16 residues. The V gene's germline CDR1 is DFQATT and CDR2 SNEGSKA (reference sequence). The CDR3 sequence: CSAERTHSSYNSPLHF. DNA for the CDR3: TGCAGTGCGGAAAGGACACACAGCTCCTATAATTCACCCCTCCACTTT.

This clonotype was recorded at least ten times. The chain couples TRBV3-1 to TRBJ1-2; 9 nucleotides agree with TRBD1. V shed 2 bases, J shed 6 bases, and the junction held 4 bases outside the gene matches. The CDR3 spans 14 residues. Germline V gene lookup returns CDR1 LGHDT and CDR2 YNNKEL (reference sequence). CDR3 region: CASSQPRTGDGYTF. The CDR3 DNA follows: TGTGCCAGCAGCCAACCCCGGACAGGGGATGGCTACACCTTC.

V and J are TRBV11-2 and TRBJ2-5, with TRBD2 matching over 13 bases. Trimming cost V 8 bases and J 4 bases; bases outside gene matches: 4. The CDR3 extends over 14 amino acids. CDR1 is SGHAT, CDR2 FQNNGV, per germline. CDR3 sequence (DNA): TGTGCCAGCGGCGGACTAGCGGGAGTAGAGACCCAGTACTTC. As protein: CASGGLAGVETQYF.